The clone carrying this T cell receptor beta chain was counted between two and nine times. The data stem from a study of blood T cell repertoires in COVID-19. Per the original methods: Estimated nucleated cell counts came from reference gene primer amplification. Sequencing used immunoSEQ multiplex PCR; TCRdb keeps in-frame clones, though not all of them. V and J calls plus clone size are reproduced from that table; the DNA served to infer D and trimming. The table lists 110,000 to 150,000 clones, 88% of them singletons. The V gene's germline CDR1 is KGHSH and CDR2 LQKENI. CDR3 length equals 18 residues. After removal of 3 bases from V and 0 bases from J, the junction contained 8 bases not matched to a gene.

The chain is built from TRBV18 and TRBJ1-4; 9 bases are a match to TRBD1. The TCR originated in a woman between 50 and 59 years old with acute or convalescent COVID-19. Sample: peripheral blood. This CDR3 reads CASSPTGGIRATNEKLFF. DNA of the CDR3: TGTGCCAGCTCACCGACAGGGGGGATAAGAGCAACTAATGAAAAACTGTTTTTT. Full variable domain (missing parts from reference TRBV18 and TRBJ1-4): NAGVMQNPRHLVRRRGQEARLRCSPMKGHSHVYWYRQLPEEGLKFMVYLQKENIIDESGMPKERFSAEFPKEGPSILRIQQVVRGDSAAYFCASSPTGGIRATNEKLFFGSGTQLSVL.